This paragraph covers one TCR beta chain sequence. In its sample, this clone was seen a few times. The antigen it binds to is not known. No base qualities exist here, and no much larger clone lies one base off it. Each clonotype received, on average, approximately 9.9x coverage in deep resolution sequencing performed on a MiSeq, where the target depth lay between 1 in 1 million and 1 in 200,000 T cells. The immunoSEQ hsTCRB Kit was used to generate TCR beta libraries. The published analysis was carried out like this. The data were analyzed with ImmunoSEQ Analyzer and ImmunoSEQ Data Assistant, and V, D and J gene assignments followed IMGT definitions. Clonality, which ranges from 0 to 1, was calculated by subtracting the normalized Shannon entropy of productive rearrangement frequencies from one. Public clonotype analysis was restricted to overrepresented clonotypes comprising at least 0.05% of each patient's repertoire. About twelve age-matched healthy donor repertoires from immuneACCESS were used as controls for clonality. Held by TCRdb, this immuneACCESS table contains in-frame sequences only and omits some clones. Under half of the omission traces to an unresolved V gene where checked; the cause of the rest is unknown. That table gives V, J and clone size, and the DNA gave D and trimming. Counted in this sample were fewer than 400,000 clones; roughly two thirds of them appeared once. The ten biggest clones cover 6% to 6.5% of the sample.

The data originate from a study of cytotoxic CD8 clonotypes in ibrutinib-treated CLL listed by TCRdb under 2021. The study in broad terms: The cohort had 11 relapsed/refractory and approximately 15 treatment-naive patients; 17 to 18 were IGHV unmutated. Partial responses were observed in roughly 24 patients and complete responses in 2; after a median follow-up of 68 months, remission was maintained in 15 or so patients and progression was observed in some twelve. Response samples were obtained after a median of around eleven months of treatment, with a range of roughly 6 to 40 months. On average, each sample yielded 255,043 productive templates and tens of thousands of productive rearrangements. Longitudinal samples were obtainable from about 30% of the roughly 90 participants in the trial. Cryopreserved peripheral blood mononuclear cells were collected before treatment, at response, and at either disease progression or sustained remission. All remission and progressive disease samples were collected while patients were still receiving ibrutinib. Beyond this particular receptor, the publication reports: At baseline, clonality was higher than in age-matched healthy donors and showed a strong correlation with circulating CD8+ T-cell counts. Public clonotypes were rare and either shrank or stayed stable during treatment, and the rise in clonality at ibrutinib response reflected expansion of private clonotypes. Sustained-remission and progressing patients did not have matched sampling times, and lymph node repertoires were not examined. At ibrutinib response clonality went up, during sustained remission it held steady, and at progression it dropped back toward baseline.

Roughly 1.9 micrograms of genomic DNA were extracted from cryopreserved PBMCs for TCR beta library preparation. Longitudinal blood samples from CLL patients on ibrutinib monotherapy were analyzed using high-throughput TCR beta sequencing. The patients took part in an open-label, single-center phase 2 trial of ibrutinib monotherapy. This clonotype originated in a human donor with chronic lymphocytic leukemia. Sequences were derived from PBMCs, sampled after 36 months of ibrutinib treatment.

The nucleotide sequence is TGTGCCAGTTCTCCCTGGGGGGCGTCTCTCGATCAGCCCCAGCATTTT. It is translated as CASSPWGASLDQPQHF. The chain is assembled from TRBV19 and TRBJ1-5; TRBD1 is a weak D gene call, 6 bases matching. The trim is 8 bases for V and 5 bases for J, with a gap of 22 bases between the germline ends. Reading the germline V gene (reference sequence) gives CDR1 LNHDA and CDR2 SQIVND. The CDR3 runs 16 residues from the cysteine to the phenylalanine. Only CDR3 DNA remains: 48 bases, in frame from the first base.